The source of this T cell receptor beta chain is a study of cytomegalovirus exposure and HLA in healthy donors. Both 60 Vbeta primers and 13 Jbeta primers went into the PCR. Assay used: immunoSEQ multiplex PCR; TCRdb lists only in-frame clones, some missing. The sample carries about 130,000 clones, about 80% recorded once. V was shortened by 10 bases and J by 3 bases, with 15 bases between the two germline ends. Germline V gives CDR1 SNHLY, CDR2 FYNNEI. CDR3 length: 13 residues. The rearrangement uses TRBV2 and TRBJ1-1; D might be TRBD1 (5 bases). The clonotype was recovered from a boy aged 2 to 9 in good health and CMV-seronegative. Material for sequencing was PBMCs. The CDR3 sequence is CATDLGDYTEAFF. CDR3 in DNA: TGTGCCACCGACTTAGGGGATTACACTGAAGCTTTCTTT.